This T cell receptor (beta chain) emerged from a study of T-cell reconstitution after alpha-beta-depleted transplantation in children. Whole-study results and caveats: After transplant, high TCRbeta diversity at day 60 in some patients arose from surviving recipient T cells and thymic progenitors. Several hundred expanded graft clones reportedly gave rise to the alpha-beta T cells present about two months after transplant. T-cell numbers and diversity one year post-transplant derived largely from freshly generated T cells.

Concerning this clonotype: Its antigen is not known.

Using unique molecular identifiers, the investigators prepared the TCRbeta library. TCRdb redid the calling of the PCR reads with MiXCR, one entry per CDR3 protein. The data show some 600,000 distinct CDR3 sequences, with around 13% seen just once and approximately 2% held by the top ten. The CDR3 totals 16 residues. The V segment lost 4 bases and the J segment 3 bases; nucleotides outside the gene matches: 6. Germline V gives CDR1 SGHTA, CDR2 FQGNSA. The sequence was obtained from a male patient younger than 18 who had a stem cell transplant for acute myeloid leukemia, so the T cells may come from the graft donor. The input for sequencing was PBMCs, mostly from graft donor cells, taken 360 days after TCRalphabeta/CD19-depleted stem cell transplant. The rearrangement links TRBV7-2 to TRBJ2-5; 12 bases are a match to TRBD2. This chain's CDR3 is CASSSGWTSGKETQYF. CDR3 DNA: TGTGCCAGCAGCTCAGGGTGGACTAGCGGGAAAGAGACCCAGTACTTC. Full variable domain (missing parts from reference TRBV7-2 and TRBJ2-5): GAGVSQSPSNKVTEKGKDVELRCDPISGHTALYWYRQSLGQGLEFLIYFQGNSAPDKSGLPSDRFSAERTGGSVSTLTIQRTQQEDSAVYLCASSSGWTSGKETQYFGPGTRLLVL.